The table lists the clone carrying this T cell receptor (beta chain) with a few counts. This sample is part of a study of CD8+ T cells in alopecia areata. Investigators isolated RNA and reverse transcribed it into cDNA to act as the sequencing template. Assay used: immunoSEQ multiplex PCR; TCRdb lists only in-frame clones, some missing. The data contain about 150,000 clones, about nine tenths of them singletons. Germline CDR1 and CDR2: MNHEY and SVGAGI. V lost 6 bases and J lost 4; bases outside the gene matches: 9. This CDR3 has 15 amino acids. Sequenced material: CD8+ T cells sorted from blood, taken at week 0. V is TRBV6-5 and J is TRBJ2-1; 7 nucleotides align to TRBD1. The TCR comes from a human donor with alopecia areata. The CDR3 spells CASSPEQQGYNEQFF. For the CDR3, the DNA is TGTGCCAGCAGCCCAGAACAACAGGGGTACAATGAGCAGTTCTTC.